This T cell receptor (beta chain) comes out of a study of vaccination and CD4 T cells after COVID-19. On this clonotype: The antigen remains undetermined.

Treatment: approximately 10-day PBMC culture with coronavirus spike peptide pools or control peptides (ViraFEST assay). Sequenced with the Oncomine TCR Beta short-read assay was DNA taken from cultured CD4+ T cells. TCRdb passed the PCR reads through MiXCR, listing each CDR3 protein once. The table has 7,500 to 10,000 distinct CDR3 sequences, 45% seen once. The specimen sequenced was CD4+ T cells from blood, cultured in vitro. The clonotype originates from a human donor who had recovered from COVID-19.

This CDR3 reads CATQSHASNTGELFF. DNA for the CDR3: TGTGCCACCCAATCCCACGCATCGAACACCGGGGAGCTGTTTTTT. The rearrangement uses TRBV24-1 and TRBJ2-2; no definite D call. The ends were cut back, 9 bases at V and 0 bases at J, with 13 bases in the middle. Germline V gene sequence: CDR1 KGHDR, CDR2 SFDVKD. The CDR3 spans 15 residues.